This T cell receptor (beta chain) was profiled in a study of blood T cell repertoires in COVID-19 (TCRdb year 2020). Looking at the study overall: Samples from collaborators originated in the United States, Italy and Spain and spanned both the acute and convalescent phases of COVID-19. The prospective study material was composed of cDNA or gDNA derived from T cells, B-cell-depleted T cells, or PBMCs. Deeply sampled blood TCRbeta repertoires from subjects exposed to, actively infected with, or recovered from COVID-19 were included in the dataset. The repertoires were made available in a free public database intended to serve as a resource for research on the immune response to SARS-CoV-2. The samples were drawn from the first 160 participants of the ongoing ImmuneRACE study and from 950 to 1,500 subjects provided by 6 global collaborators. A de-identified subject ID, COVID-19 status, age in years and sex were almost always included in the sample metadata. Where available, HLA class I and class II types were obtained from metadata supplied by the sample provider rather than from assay-based typing. The research as a whole found: How much clinical and demographic metadata was included differed by source and by participant, and the metadata was provided uncurated.

Comments on this clone: This clone's antigen is unknown. Base qualities are missing; no much larger clone stands one base away.

The immunoSEQ Assay, a bias-controlled multiplex PCR, was used to amplify TCRbeta CDR3 regions from genomic DNA. Under the source paper's analysis protocol: Within the assay, amplification of reference gene primers was used to estimate how many nucleated cells each sample contained. To quantify the absolute abundance of each unique TCRbeta CDR3 rearrangement, sequence reads were collapsed and filtered. For each sample, productive Simpson clonality was calculated as the square root of Simpson's diversity index across productive rearrangements. TCRdb's version of the immuneACCESS table is confined to in-frame rearrangements and falls short of the full clone set. An unresolved V gene accounts for under half of the shortfall where checked; the remainder is of unknown origin. The V and J calls and clone size come from that table; D and trimming were worked out from the DNA. The sample table lists over 85,000 clones, approximately 86% of them with a count of one. The top ten clones comprise roughly 5.1% of the sample.

The collaborating institutions used their own protocols to collect whole blood in K2EDTA tubes. For TCRbeta analysis, collaborators shipped samples in one of three forms: frozen whole blood, isolated PBMCs, or DNA extracted from either of those sample types. According to the germline V gene, CDR1 reads MNHEY and CDR2 reads SVGEGT. Reading from cysteine to phenylalanine, the CDR3 counts 11 amino acids. Solely the CDR3 DNA is kept, with 33 bases framed from the first base. V is cut by 5 bases and J by 7 bases, and the space between the germline ends is 9 bases. This TCR was sampled from a man aged 40-50 years with acute or convalescent COVID-19. The chain is made from TRBV6-2 or TRBV6-3 and TRBJ2-7; the D segment could be TRBD2, given 5 matching bases. Sequencing used peripheral blood. The CDR3: CASSRRLEQYF. The sequenced DNA: TGTGCCAGCAGTCGCAGACTAGAGCAGTACTTC.